This T cell receptor (beta chain) emerged from a study of vaccination effects on CD4 cells after COVID-19. Study-wide results and limits: Only 1 of 255 vaccine-induced clones from healthy vaccinees cross-reacted with common cold coronaviruses. Late post-vaccination, clones induced by infection and those induced by vaccine underwent marked clonal contraction.

Only in-frame clones appear in the TCRdb table, and some are missing; sequencing was by immunoSEQ multiplex PCR. This sample has 52,000 or so clones, with more than 60% found just once. Concerning this clone itself: The antigen remains unidentified.

The ViraFEST assay expanded antigen-specific CD4+ T cells with viral peptide pools before sequencing. CD4+ T cells were isolated after around ten days of culture. Recipients of the vaccine had no prior SARS-CoV-2 infection and negative nucleocapsid antibodies. PBMC were cultured at a few million per well with approximately 10 IU/ml IL-2 and approximately 10 ug/ml peptides. The specimen was CD4+ T cells from PBMCs cultured with SARS-CoV-2 spike peptides, collected before COVID-19 vaccination. The TCR originated in a human donor who received a COVID-19 vaccine.

This chain's CDR3 is CASSGQQPQHF. For the CDR3, the DNA is TGTGCCAGCAGTGGACAGCAGCCCCAGCATTTT. The rearrangement joins TRBV28 to TRBJ1-5; TRBD1 is a possible D gene (6 bases). The CDR3 runs 11 residues. Germline V gene data show CDR1 as MDHEN and CDR2 as SYDVKM. Between the trimmed V and J ends, which lost 5 bases and 7 bases, there was a span of 6 bases.